A selection of T cell receptor beta chains follows, all from one sample in a study of CD8+CD57+ T cells in acquired aplastic anemia. TCRdb re-analysed the reads in MiXCR, keeping a single row per CDR3 protein. This table holds under 500,000 distinct CDR3 sequences, about a third found once. What was sequenced was sorted CD4+, CD8+, or CD8+CD57+ T cells (not recorded which) from PBMCs. Source of these receptors: a human donor with aplastic anemia. Both conserved end residues are part of each CDR3. The order of the fields is J gene, V gene, D gene, clone size, CDR3 protein, CDR3 DNA. The D gene is left open where the match is weak. Clone size is shown for a subset of rows, as once, few, many or a class of expanded clone.

J gene: TRBJ2-7; V gene: TRBV13; D gene: TRBD1; clone size: few; CDR3 protein: CASSLLQGLGEQYF; CDR3 DNA: TGTGCCAGCAGCTTACTACAGGGGTTAGGCGAGCAGTACTTC
J gene: TRBJ2-7; V gene: TRBV11-1; D gene: TRBD2; clone size: .; CDR3 protein: CASSLAGSGNIYEQYF; CDR3 DNA: TGTGCCAGCAGCTTAGCGGGTAGCGGGAACATCTACGAGCAGTACTTC
J gene: TRBJ1-2; V gene: TRBV27; D gene: .; clone size: .; CDR3 protein: CASSRPGGRYGYTF; CDR3 DNA: TGTGCCAGCAGTCGACCTGGCGGACGATATGGCTACACCTTC
J gene: TRBJ1-6; V gene: TRBV7-9; D gene: .; clone size: many; CDR3 protein: CASSLRQGSPLHF; CDR3 DNA: TGTGCCAGCAGCTTAAGGCAGGGATCACCCCTCCACTTT
J gene: TRBJ2-1; V gene: TRBV29-1; D gene: .; clone size: many; CDR3 protein: CSVEDSMFYYNEQFF; CDR3 DNA: TGCAGCGTTGAAGATTCAATGTTCTATTACAATGAGCAGTTCTTC
J gene: TRBJ1-6; V gene: TRBV4-1; D gene: .; clone size: few; CDR3 protein: CASSQDFLQGSSYNSPLHF; CDR3 DNA: TGCGCCAGCAGCCAAGATTTTTTGCAGGGTAGCTCCTATAATTCACCCCTCCACTTT
J gene: TRBJ1-1; V gene: TRBV7-8; D gene: .; clone size: many; CDR3 protein: CASSKTGLGAEAFF; CDR3 DNA: TGTGCCAGCAGCAAAACAGGGCTGGGCGCTGAAGCTTTCTTT
J gene: TRBJ2-4; V gene: TRBV4-1; D gene: .; clone size: .; CDR3 protein: CASSQVAGTAKNIQYF; CDR3 DNA: TGCGCCAGCAGCCAAGTGGCGGGAACGGCCAAAAACATTCAGTACTTC
J gene: TRBJ2-7; V gene: TRBV9; D gene: TRBD2; clone size: many; CDR3 protein: CASSVAQLAGTGEQYF; CDR3 DNA: TGTGCCAGCAGCGTAGCTCAGCTAGCGGGAACGGGGGAGCAGTACTTC
J gene: TRBJ1-2; V gene: TRBV14; D gene: TRBD1; clone size: many; CDR3 protein: CASSPDAITGGRRGYTF; CDR3 DNA: TGTGCCAGCAGCCCTGATGCCATAACAGGGGGCAGGCGCGGCTACACCTTC
J gene: TRBJ1-6; V gene: TRBV14; D gene: .; clone size: many; CDR3 protein: CASSDRQVSLSPLHF; CDR3 DNA: TGTGCCAGCAGCGATAGACAGGTATCGCTCTCACCCCTCCACTTT
J gene: TRBJ2-7; V gene: TRBV20-1; D gene: .; clone size: many; CDR3 protein: CSARGKISYEQYF; CDR3 DNA: TGCAGTGCTAGAGGAAAGATATCCTACGAGCAGTACTTC
J gene: TRBJ2-7; V gene: TRBV24-1; D gene: TRBD1; clone size: .; CDR3 protein: CATSDPRGPRSYEQYF; CDR3 DNA: TGTGCCACCAGTGATCCCAGGGGGCCTCGCTCCTACGAGCAGTACTTC
J gene: TRBJ1-6; V gene: TRBV20-1; D gene: TRBD1; clone size: few; CDR3 protein: CSARGEDRTGGNWNSPLHF; CDR3 DNA: TGCAGTGCTAGAGGGGAGGACAGGACAGGGGGAAATTGGAATTCACCCCTCCACTTT
J gene: TRBJ2-2; V gene: TRBV9; D gene: .; clone size: many; CDR3 protein: CASSVAQGTGELFF; CDR3 DNA: TGTGCCAGCAGCGTAGCCCAGGGAACCGGGGAGCTGTTTTTT
J gene: TRBJ2-1; V gene: TRBV20-1; D gene: TRBD2; clone size: .; CDR3 protein: CSATKAGELYNEQFF; CDR3 DNA: TGCAGTGCTACCAAAGCGGGGGAGTTATACAATGAGCAGTTCTTC
J gene: TRBJ1-2; V gene: TRBV7-2; D gene: TRBD1; clone size: many; CDR3 protein: CASSNTGVGYGYTF; CDR3 DNA: TGTGCCAGCAGCAACACAGGGGTAGGCTATGGCTACACCTTC
J gene: TRBJ1-1; V gene: TRBV2; D gene: .; clone size: few; CDR3 protein: CASSALTYTEAFF; CDR3 DNA: TGTGCCAGCAGTGCTCTCACCTACACTGAAGCTTTCTTT
J gene: TRBJ2-3; V gene: TRBV14; D gene: .; clone size: .; CDR3 protein: CASSRWDLGTDTQYF; CDR3 DNA: TGTGCCAGCAGCCGGTGGGACTTAGGCACAGATACGCAGTATTTT
J gene: TRBJ2-7; V gene: TRBV2; D gene: TRBD2; clone size: many; CDR3 protein: CASSEGSGAYEQYF; CDR3 DNA: TGTGCCAGCAGTGAAGGTAGCGGGGCTTACGAGCAGTACTTC
J gene: TRBJ1-2; V gene: TRBV5-1; D gene: .; clone size: many; CDR3 protein: CASSLAPTENYGYTF; CDR3 DNA: TGCGCCAGCAGCTTGGCACCGACGGAGAACTATGGCTACACCTTC
J gene: TRBJ2-7; V gene: TRBV27; D gene: .; clone size: .; CDR3 protein: CASSKAIPAYEQYF; CDR3 DNA: TGTGCCAGCAGTAAGGCGATCCCCGCCTACGAGCAGTACTTC
J gene: TRBJ2-3; V gene: TRBV4-1; D gene: .; clone size: few; CDR3 protein: CASSQQGLGTDTQYF; CDR3 DNA: TGCGCCAGCAGCCAACAGGGACTCGGCACAGATACGCAGTATTTT
J gene: TRBJ2-3; V gene: TRBV15; D gene: .; clone size: few; CDR3 protein: CATSRTTDTQYF; CDR3 DNA: TGTGCCACCAGCAGGACCACAGATACGCAGTATTTT
J gene: TRBJ1-2; V gene: TRBV6-1; D gene: .; clone size: .; CDR3 protein: CASSDDSRGRGGYTF; CDR3 DNA: TGTGCCAGCAGTGACGATTCAAGGGGGAGAGGGGGCTACACCTTC
J gene: TRBJ1-5; V gene: TRBV24-1; D gene: .; clone size: many; CDR3 protein: CATSDTIGTGNQPQHF; CDR3 DNA: TGTGCCACCAGTGACACTATTGGGACGGGCAATCAGCCCCAGCATTTT
J gene: TRBJ1-2; V gene: TRBV2; D gene: .; clone size: .; CDR3 protein: CASSQEGRAYYGYTF; CDR3 DNA: TGTGCCAGCAGCCAGGAGGGCAGGGCCTACTATGGCTACACCTTC
J gene: TRBJ2-7; V gene: TRBV15; D gene: TRBD1; clone size: .; CDR3 protein: CATSSLLGQGIVEQYF; CDR3 DNA: TGTGCCACCAGCAGCTTGCTCGGACAGGGGATTGTCGAGCAGTACTTC
J gene: TRBJ1-4; V gene: TRBV10-3; D gene: .; clone size: .; CDR3 protein: CAISDAGVDEKLFF; CDR3 DNA: TGTGCCATCAGTGATGCGGGCGTCGATGAAAAACTGTTTTTT
J gene: TRBJ1-2; V gene: TRBV15; D gene: .; clone size: .; CDR3 protein: CATSQWDAGFYTF; CDR3 DNA: TGTGCCACCAGCCAGTGGGACGCCGGGTTCTACACCTTC
J gene: TRBJ2-5; V gene: TRBV19; D gene: TRBD1; clone size: .; CDR3 protein: CASSAGTGRQETQHF; CDR3 DNA: TGTGCCAGTAGTGCCGGGACAGGACGCCAAGAGACCCAGCACTTC
J gene: TRBJ1-5; V gene: TRBV10-3; D gene: .; clone size: many; CDR3 protein: CAISERGGSQPQHF; CDR3 DNA: TGTGCCATCAGTGAGCGGGGTGGGAGCCAGCCCCAGCATTTT
J gene: TRBJ2-1; V gene: TRBV20-1; D gene: TRBD2; clone size: few; CDR3 protein: CSARLREEQFF; CDR3 DNA: TGCAGTGCTAGGTTGCGGGAGGAGCAGTTCTTC
J gene: TRBJ1-2; V gene: TRBV12-3/TRBV12-4; D gene: .; clone size: many; CDR3 protein: CASTRTAHGYTF; CDR3 DNA: TGTGCCAGCACCCGGACAGCCCATGGCTACACCTTC
J gene: TRBJ1-4; V gene: TRBV15; D gene: .; clone size: many; CDR3 protein: CATSARLGSREKLFF; CDR3 DNA: TGTGCCACCAGCGCCCGATTAGGGAGTAGGGAAAAACTGTTTTTT
J gene: TRBJ1-3; V gene: TRBV5-4; D gene: .; clone size: few; CDR3 protein: CASSMGGLLSGNTIYF; CDR3 DNA: TGTGCCAGCAGCATGGGAGGGCTACTCTCTGGAAACACCATATATTTT
J gene: TRBJ1-2; V gene: TRBV11-1; D gene: .; clone size: many; CDR3 protein: CASSLAGSHGYTF; CDR3 DNA: TGTGCCAGCAGCCTTGCAGGGTCTCATGGCTACACCTTC
J gene: TRBJ1-2; V gene: TRBV27; D gene: .; clone size: .; CDR3 protein: CASSFSQGVYGYTF; CDR3 DNA: TGTGCCAGCAGTTTTTCACAGGGAGTCTATGGCTACACCTTC
J gene: TRBJ2-7; V gene: TRBV6-5; D gene: .; clone size: .; CDR3 protein: CASSYWGLDDEQYF; CDR3 DNA: TGTGCCAGCAGTTACTGGGGTCTTGATGACGAGCAGTACTTC
J gene: TRBJ2-5; V gene: TRBV14; D gene: TRBD1; clone size: .; CDR3 protein: CASSHSTRTGGGGTQYF; CDR3 DNA: TGTGCCAGCAGCCACTCGACCAGGACAGGGGGCGGCGGGACCCAGTACTTC
J gene: TRBJ1-2; V gene: TRBV7-9; D gene: TRBD1; clone size: many; CDR3 protein: CASSRGQGSNLGYTF; CDR3 DNA: TGTGCCAGCAGCCGCGGACAGGGGAGTAATCTTGGCTACACCTTC